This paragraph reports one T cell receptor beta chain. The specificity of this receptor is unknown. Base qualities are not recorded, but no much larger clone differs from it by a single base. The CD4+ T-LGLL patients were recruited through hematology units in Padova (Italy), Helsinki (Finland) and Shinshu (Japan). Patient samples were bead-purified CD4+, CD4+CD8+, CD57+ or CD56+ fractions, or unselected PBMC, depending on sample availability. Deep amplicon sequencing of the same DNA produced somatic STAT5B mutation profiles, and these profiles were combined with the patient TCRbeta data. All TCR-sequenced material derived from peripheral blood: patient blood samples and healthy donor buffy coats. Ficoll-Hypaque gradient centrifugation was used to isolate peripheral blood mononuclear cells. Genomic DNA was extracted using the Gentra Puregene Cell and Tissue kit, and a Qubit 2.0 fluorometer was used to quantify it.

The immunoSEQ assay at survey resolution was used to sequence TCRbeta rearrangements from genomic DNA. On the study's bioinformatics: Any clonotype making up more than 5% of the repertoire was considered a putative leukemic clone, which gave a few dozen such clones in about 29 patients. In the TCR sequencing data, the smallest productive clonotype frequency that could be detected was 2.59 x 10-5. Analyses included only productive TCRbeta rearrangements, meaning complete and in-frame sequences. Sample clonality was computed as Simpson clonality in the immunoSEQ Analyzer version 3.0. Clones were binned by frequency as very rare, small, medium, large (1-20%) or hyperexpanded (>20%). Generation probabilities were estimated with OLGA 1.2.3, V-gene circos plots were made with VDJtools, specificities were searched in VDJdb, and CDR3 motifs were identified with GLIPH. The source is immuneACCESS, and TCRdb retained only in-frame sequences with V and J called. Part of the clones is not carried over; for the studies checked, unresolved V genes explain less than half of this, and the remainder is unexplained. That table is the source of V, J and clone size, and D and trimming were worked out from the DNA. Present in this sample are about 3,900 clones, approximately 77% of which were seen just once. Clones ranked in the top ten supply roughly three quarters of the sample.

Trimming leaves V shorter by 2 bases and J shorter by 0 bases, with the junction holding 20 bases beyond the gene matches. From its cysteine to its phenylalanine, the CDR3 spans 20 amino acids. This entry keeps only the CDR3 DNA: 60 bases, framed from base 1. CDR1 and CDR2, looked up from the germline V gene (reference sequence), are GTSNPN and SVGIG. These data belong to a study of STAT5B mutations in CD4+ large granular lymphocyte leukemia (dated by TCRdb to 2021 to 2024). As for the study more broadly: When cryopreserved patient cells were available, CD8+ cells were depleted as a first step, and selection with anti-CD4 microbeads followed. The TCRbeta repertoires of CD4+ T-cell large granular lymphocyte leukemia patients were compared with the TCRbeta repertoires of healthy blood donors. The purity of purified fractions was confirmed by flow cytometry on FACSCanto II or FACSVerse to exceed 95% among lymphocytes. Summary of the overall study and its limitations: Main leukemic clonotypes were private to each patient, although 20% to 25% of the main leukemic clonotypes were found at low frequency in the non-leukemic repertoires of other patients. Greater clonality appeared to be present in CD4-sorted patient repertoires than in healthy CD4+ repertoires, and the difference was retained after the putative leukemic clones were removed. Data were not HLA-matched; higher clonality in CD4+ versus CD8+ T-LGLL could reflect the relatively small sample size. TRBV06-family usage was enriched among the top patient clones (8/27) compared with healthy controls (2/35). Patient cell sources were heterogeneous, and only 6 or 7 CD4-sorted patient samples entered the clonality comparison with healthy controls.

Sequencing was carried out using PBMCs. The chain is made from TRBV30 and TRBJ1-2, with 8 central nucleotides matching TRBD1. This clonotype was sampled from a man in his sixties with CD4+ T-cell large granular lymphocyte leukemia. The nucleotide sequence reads TGTGCCTGGAGTTGGTCAGGGGGCGACGGATCACCAAGAGCTAACTATGGCTACACCTTC. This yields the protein CAWSWSGGDGSPRANYGYTF.